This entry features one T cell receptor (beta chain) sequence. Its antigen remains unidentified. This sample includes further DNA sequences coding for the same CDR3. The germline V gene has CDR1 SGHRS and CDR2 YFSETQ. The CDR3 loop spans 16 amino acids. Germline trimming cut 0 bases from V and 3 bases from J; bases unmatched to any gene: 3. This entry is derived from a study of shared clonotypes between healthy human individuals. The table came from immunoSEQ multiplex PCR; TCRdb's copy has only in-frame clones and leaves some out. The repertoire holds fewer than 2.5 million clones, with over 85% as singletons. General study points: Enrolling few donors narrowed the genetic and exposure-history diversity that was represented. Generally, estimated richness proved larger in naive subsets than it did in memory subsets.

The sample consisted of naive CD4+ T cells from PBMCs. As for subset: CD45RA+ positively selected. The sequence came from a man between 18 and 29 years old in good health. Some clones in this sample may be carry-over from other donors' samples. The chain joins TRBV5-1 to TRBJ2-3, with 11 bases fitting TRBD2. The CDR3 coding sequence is TGCGCCAGCAGCTTGGCCGGGACTAGCGGAACAGATACGCAGTATTTT. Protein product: CASSLAGTSGTDTQYF. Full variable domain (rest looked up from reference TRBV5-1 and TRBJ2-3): KAGVTQTPRYLIKTRGQQVTLSCSPISGHRSVSWYQQTPGQGLQFLFEYFSETQRNKGNFPGRFSGRQFSNSRSEMNVSTLELGDSALYLCASSLAGTSGTDTQYFGPGTRLTVL.